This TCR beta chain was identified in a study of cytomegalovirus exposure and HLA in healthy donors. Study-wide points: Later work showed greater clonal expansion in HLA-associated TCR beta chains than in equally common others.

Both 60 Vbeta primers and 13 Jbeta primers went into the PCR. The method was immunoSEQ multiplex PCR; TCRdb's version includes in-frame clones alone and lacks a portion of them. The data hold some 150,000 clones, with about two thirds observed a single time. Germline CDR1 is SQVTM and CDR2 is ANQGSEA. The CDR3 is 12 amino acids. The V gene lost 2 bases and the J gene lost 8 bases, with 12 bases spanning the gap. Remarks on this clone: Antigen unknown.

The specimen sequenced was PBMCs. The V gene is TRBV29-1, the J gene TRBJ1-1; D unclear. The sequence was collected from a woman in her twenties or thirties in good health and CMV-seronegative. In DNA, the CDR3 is TGCAGCGTTGAAAGTATAACAGCAGAAGCTTTCTTT. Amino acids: CSVESITAEAFF.